This record looks at one T cell receptor beta chain sequence and its context. The target antigen is unknown. Researchers defined stable Graves' hyperthyroidism as no ophthalmopathy progression within 18 months. Diagnosis rested on symptoms, serum thyroxine and TRAb, thyroid ultrasound, and orbital computed tomography. The data were taken from a study of T cells in Graves' hyperthyroidism and ophthalmopathy. It was RNA transcripts that yielded the amplified TCR beta CDR3 regions. An initial round of RT-PCR targeting the TCR CDR3 relied on the HTBI primer set. TCRdb called the multiplex PCR reads again in MiXCR, with one record for every CDR3 protein. The sample has about 49,000 distinct CDR3 sequences, roughly 51% seen once. V lost 2 bases and J 7 bases, leaving 12 bases between the germline ends. Germline V gene sequence: CDR1 MGHDK, CDR2 SYGVNS. The CDR3 consists of 15 residues. Study-level results: Most thyroid clonotypes expanded above 0.001 appeared in blood too.

Sequenced: peripheral blood or thyroid tissue (not recorded which). The chain has TRBV25-1 and TRBJ1-6; D perhaps matches TRBD1 (6 bases). The receptor comes from a man in his late teens or twenties with Graves' hyperthyroidism. CDR3 coding DNA: TGTGCCAGCAGTGAACGGCAGGGGACGAATTCACCCCTCCACTTT. Its protein product is CASSERQGTNSPLHF.